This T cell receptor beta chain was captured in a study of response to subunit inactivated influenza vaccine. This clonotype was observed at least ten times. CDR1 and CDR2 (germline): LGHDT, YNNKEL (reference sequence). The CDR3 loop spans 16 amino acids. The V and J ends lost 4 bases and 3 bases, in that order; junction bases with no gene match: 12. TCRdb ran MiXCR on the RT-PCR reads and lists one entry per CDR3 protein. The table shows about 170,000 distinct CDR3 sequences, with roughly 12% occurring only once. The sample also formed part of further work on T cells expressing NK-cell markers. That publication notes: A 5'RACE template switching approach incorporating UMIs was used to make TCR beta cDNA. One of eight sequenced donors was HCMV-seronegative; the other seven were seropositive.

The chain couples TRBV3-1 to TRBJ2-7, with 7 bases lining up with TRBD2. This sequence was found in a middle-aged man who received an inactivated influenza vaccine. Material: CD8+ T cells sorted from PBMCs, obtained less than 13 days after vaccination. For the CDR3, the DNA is TGTGCCAGCAGCCTCTCTACGGGAGGTTCCCACTACGAGCAGTACTTC. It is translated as CASSLSTGGSHYEQYF.